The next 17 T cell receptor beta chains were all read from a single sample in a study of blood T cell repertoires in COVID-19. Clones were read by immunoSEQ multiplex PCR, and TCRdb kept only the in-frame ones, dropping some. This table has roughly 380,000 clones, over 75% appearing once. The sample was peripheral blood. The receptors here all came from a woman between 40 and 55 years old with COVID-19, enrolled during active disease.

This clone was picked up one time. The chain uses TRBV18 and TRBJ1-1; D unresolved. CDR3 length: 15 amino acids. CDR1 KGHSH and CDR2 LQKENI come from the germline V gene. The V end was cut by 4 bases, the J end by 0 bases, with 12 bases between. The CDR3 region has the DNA TGTGCCAGCTCACGAGGGTCGGGTATGAACACTGAAGCTTTCTTT. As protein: CASSRGSGMNTEAFF.

The CDR3 coding sequence is TGTGCCAGCAGCTTAAGGGGCATTGGGGCTAGCTCCTACAATGAGCAGTTCTTC. Its translation is CASSLRGIGASSYNEQFF. The V and J genes are TRBV7-2 and TRBJ2-1; D might be TRBD1 (5 bases). CDR1 and CDR2 from the germline V gene are SGHTA and FQGNSA. The CDR3 covers 18 residues. Trimming took off 2 bases at V and 0 bases at J, with 17 bases between the two ends.

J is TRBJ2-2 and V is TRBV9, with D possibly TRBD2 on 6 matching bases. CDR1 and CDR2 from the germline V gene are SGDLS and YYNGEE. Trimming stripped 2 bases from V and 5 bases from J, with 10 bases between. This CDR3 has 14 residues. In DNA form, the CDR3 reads TGTGCCAGCAGCGTGGTGGAGGGGACCGGGGAGCTGTTTTTT. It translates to CASSVVEGTGELFF.

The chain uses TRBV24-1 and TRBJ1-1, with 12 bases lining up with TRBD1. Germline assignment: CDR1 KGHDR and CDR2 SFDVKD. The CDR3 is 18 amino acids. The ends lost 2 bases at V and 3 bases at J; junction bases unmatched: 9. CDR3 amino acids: CATSDSGTGGDSDTEAFF. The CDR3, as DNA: TGTGCCACCAGTGATTCGGGGACAGGGGGCGATTCGGACACTGAAGCTTTCTTT.

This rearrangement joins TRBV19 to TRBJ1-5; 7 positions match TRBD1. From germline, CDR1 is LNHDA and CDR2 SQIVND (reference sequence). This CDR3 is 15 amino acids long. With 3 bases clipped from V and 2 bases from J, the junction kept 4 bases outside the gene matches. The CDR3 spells CASSIEGAGNQPQHF. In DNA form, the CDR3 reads TGTGCCAGTAGTATTGAGGGGGCAGGCAATCAGCCCCAGCATTTT.

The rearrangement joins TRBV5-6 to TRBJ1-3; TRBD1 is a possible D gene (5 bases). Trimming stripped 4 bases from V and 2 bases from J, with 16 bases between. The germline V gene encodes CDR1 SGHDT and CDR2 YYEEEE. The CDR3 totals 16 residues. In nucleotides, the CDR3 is TGTGCCAGCAGCCTAAGACAGATTTCGACTGGAAACACCATATATTTT. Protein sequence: CASSLRQISTGNTIYF.

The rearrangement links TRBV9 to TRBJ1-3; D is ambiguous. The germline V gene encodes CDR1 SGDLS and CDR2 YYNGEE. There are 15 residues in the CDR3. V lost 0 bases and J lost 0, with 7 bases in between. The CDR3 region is CASSVAGSSGNTIYF. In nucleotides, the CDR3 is TGTGCCAGCAGCGTAGCGGGTAGCTCTGGAAACACCATATATTTT.

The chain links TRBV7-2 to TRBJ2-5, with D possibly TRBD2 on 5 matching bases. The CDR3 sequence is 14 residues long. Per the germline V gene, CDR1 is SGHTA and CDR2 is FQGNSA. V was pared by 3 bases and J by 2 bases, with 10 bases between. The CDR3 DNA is TGTGCCAGCAGCTTCGGGGTCAGACAAGAGACCCAGTACTTC. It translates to CASSFGVRQETQYF.

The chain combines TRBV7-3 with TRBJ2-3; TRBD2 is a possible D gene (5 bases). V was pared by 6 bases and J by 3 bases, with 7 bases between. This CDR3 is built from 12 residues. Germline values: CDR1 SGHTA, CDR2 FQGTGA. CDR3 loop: CASRDLTDTQYF. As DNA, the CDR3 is TGTGCCAGCAGGGACTTAACAGATACGCAGTATTTT.

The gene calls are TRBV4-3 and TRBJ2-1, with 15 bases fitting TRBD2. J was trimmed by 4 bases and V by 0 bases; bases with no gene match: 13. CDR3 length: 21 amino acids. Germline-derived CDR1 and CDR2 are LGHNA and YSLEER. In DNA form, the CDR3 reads TGCGCCAGCAGCCAAGATATTCCGGGACTAGCGGGGGGTTCTCGTTACAATGAGCAGTTCTTC. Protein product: CASSQDIPGLAGGSRYNEQFF.

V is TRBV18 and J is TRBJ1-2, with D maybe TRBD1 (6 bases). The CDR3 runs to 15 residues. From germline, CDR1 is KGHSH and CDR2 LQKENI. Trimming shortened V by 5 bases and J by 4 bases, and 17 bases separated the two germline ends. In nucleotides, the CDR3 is TGTGCCAGCTCAACCCAGGGGAAAGGGGGCTATGGCTACACCTTC. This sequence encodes CASSTQGKGGYGYTF.

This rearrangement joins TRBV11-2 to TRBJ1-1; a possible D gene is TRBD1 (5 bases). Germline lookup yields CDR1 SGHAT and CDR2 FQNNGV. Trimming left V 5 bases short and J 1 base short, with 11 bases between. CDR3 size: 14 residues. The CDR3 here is CASSGAQRNTEAFF. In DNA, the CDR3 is TGTGCCAGCAGCGGGGCACAGAGGAACACTGAAGCTTTCTTT. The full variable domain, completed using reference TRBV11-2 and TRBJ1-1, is EAGVAQSPRYKIIEKRQSVAFWCNPISGHATLYWYQQILGQGPKLLIQFQNNGVVDDSQLPKDRFSAERLKGVDSTLKIQPAKLEDSAVYLCASSGAQRNTEAFFGQGTRLTVV.

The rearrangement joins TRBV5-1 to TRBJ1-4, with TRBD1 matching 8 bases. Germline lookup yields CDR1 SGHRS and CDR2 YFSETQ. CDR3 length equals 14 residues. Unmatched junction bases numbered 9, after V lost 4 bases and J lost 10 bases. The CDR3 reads CASSKGQGEGKLFF. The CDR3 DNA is TGCGCCAGCAGCAAAGGACAGGGAGAAGGAAAACTGTTTTTT.

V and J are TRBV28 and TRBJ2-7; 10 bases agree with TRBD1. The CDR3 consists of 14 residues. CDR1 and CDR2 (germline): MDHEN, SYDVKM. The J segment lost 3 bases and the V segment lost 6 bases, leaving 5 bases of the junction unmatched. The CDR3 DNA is TGTGCCAGCAGCCCGACAGGGGGCAACTACGAGCAGTACTTC. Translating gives CASSPTGGNYEQYF.

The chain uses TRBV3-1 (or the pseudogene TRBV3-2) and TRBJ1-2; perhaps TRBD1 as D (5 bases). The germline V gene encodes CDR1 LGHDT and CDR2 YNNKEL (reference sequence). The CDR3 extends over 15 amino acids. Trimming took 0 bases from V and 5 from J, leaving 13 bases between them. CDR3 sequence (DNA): TGTGCCAGCAGCCAAGACGGAGGGGAGTCATATGGCTACACCTTC. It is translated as CASSQDGGESYGYTF.

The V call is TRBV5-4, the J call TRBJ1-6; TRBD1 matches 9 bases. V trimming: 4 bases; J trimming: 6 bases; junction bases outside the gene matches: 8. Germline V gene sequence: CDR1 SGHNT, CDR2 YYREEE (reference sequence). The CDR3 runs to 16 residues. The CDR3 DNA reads TGTGCCAGCAGCAACCCGGGACAGGGTAGTAATTCACCCCTCCACTTT. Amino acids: CASSNPGQGSNSPLHF.

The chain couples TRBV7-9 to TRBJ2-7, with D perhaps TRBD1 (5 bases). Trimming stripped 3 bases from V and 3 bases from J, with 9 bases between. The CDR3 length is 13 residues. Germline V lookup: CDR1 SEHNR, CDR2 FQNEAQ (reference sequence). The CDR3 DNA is TGTGCCAGCAGCTTCTCAGGGCTCTACGAGCAGTACTTC. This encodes CASSFSGLYEQYF.